The 21 T cell receptor beta chains in this list originate from one sample, sequenced in a study of siplizumab effects on memory and regulatory T cells. Libraries were prepared by immunoSEQ multiplex PCR; TCRdb keeps only in-frame clonotypes and omits some of them. The data contain about 100,000 clones, approximately 90% of them singletons. Sequenced: Tregs sorted from blood. The receptors were gathered from a human donor in good health.

CDR3 residues: CASSLSSPGDQPQHF. The CDR3 DNA reads as TGTGCCAGCTCCTTGTCATCCCCGGGGGATCAGCCCCAGCATTTT. The genes are TRBV18 and TRBJ1-5; tentative D call: TRBD1 (5 bases). The germline V gene encodes CDR1 KGHSH and CDR2 LQKENI. The ends were cut back, 6 bases at V and 5 bases at J, with 17 bases in the middle. This CDR3 comprises 15 residues.

The J gene is TRBJ2-2, the V gene TRBV7-3, with D tentatively TRBD1 (5 bases). The CDR3 spans 13 residues. Germline loops: CDR1 SGHTA, CDR2 FQGTGA. The V and J ends lost 5 bases and 4 bases respectively, with 8 bases between them. CDR3 nucleotides: TGTGCCAGCAGCAGGGGCGCCACCGGGGAGCTGTTTTTT. Protein: CASSRGATGELFF.

The gene calls are TRBV19 and TRBJ1-5; TRBD1 matches at 7 bases. The junction had 8 bases not matched to a gene; V was cut back by 3 bases and J by 6 bases. CDR3 length: 15 amino acids. CDR1 and CDR2 (germline): LNHDA, SQIVND (reference sequence). CDR3 sequence: CASSIALAGGQPQHF. In DNA form, the CDR3 reads TGTGCCAGTAGTATCGCCCTGGCAGGGGGTCAGCCCCAGCATTTT.

This chain connects TRBV19 to TRBJ1-4, with D uncertain. This CDR3 spans 13 amino acids. V was trimmed by 5 bases and J by 7 bases, leaving 11 bases between them. Germline V gene sequence: CDR1 LNHDA, CDR2 SQIVND (reference sequence). The DNA for the CDR3 is TGTGCCAGTAGTTCCCCCTCGGGTGAAAAACTGTTTTTT. Translated: CASSSPSGEKLFF.

The chain carries TRBV27 and TRBJ2-1, with 10 bases lining up with TRBD1. Trimming removed 2 bases from V and 2 bases from J; junction bases left unmatched: 3. CDR3 length equals 16 residues. Germline lookup yields CDR1 MNHEY and CDR2 SMNVEV (reference sequence). The CDR3 loop is CASSLDRGPAYNEQFF. Written as DNA, the CDR3 is TGTGCCAGCAGTTTAGACAGGGGGCCCGCCTACAATGAGCAGTTCTTC.

The genes are TRBV29-1 and TRBJ2-3; no definite D call. Germline V lookup: CDR1 SQVTM, CDR2 ANQGSEA. The CDR3 has 14 amino acids. Trimming left V 5 bases short and J 5 bases short, with 17 bases between. This CDR3 reads CSVRSSILIDTQYF. CDR3 DNA sequence: TGCAGCGTTAGGAGTAGCATATTGATAGATACGCAGTATTTT.

The rearrangement links TRBV5-1 to TRBJ2-1, with D tentatively TRBD1 (6 bases). Trimming left V 2 bases short and J 5 bases short, with 23 bases between. CDR1 and CDR2 from the germline V gene are SGHRS and YFSETQ. CDR3 length: 18 amino acids. CDR3 sequence reads: CASSFSFAGTRPDNEQFF. In DNA form, the CDR3 reads TGCGCCAGCAGCTTCTCTTTTGCAGGGACAAGGCCTGACAATGAGCAGTTCTTC.

The rearrangement uses TRBV18 and TRBJ1-3; tentatively, D is TRBD1 (6 bases). The V end lost 4 bases, the J end lost 1 base, and 8 bases lay between the germline ends. Looked up from germline, CDR1 is KGHSH and CDR2 is LQKENI. The CDR3 contains 14 residues. DNA for the CDR3: TGTGCCAGCTCACTGCAGGGGTCTGGAAACACCATATATTTT. The encoded protein is CASSLQGSGNTIYF.

This chain connects TRBV7-3 to TRBJ2-3; D possibly corresponds to TRBD2 (7 bases). CDR1 and CDR2 (germline): SGHTA, FQGTGA. The CDR3 is made up of 16 amino acids. Trimming shortened V by 4 bases and J by 4 bases, and 18 bases separated the two germline ends. CDR3 protein: CASSSQGGGGADTQYF. Here the CDR3 DNA reads TGTGCCAGCAGCTCCCAGGGAGGGGGGGGCGCAGATACGCAGTATTTT.

The chain recombines TRBV5-1 with TRBJ2-3; D uncertain. The germline CDR1 and CDR2 sequences are SGHRS and YFSETQ. The V end lost 4 bases, the J end lost 1 base, and 10 bases lay between the germline ends. This CDR3 comprises 14 residues. This CDR3 is CASSPRVRTDTQYF. CDR3 in DNA: TGCGCCAGCAGCCCTAGGGTGCGCACAGATACGCAGTATTTT.

The V call is TRBV27, the J call TRBJ2-3, with TRBD1 matching over 9 bases. The germline gives CDR1 MNHEY, CDR2 SMNVEV (reference sequence). J gave up 1 base and V 3 bases, and 5 bases lay outside the gene matches. This CDR3 is built from 16 residues. The CDR3 nucleotides are TGTGCCAGCAGTTTGGACAGGGGACCGGGCACAGATACGCAGTATTTT. This gives the protein CASSLDRGPGTDTQYF.

This chain uses TRBV5-1 with TRBJ1-1; TRBD1 matches 9 bases. This CDR3 is built from 16 residues. The germline CDR1 and CDR2 sequences are SGHRS and YFSETQ. The ends lost 4 bases at V and 1 base at J; junction bases unmatched: 8. The CDR3 reads CASSDYRGRGNTEAFF. CDR3 nucleotides: TGCGCCAGCAGCGACTACAGGGGGCGCGGGAACACTGAAGCTTTCTTT.

This chain connects TRBV19 to TRBJ1-2, with D maybe TRBD1 (6 bases). Trimming removed 7 bases from V and 4 bases from J, with 16 bases in between. Germline CDR1 LNHDA, CDR2 SQIVND (reference sequence). The CDR3 is 14 residues long. CDR3 sequence reads: CASTLTGSFYGYTF. CDR3 in DNA: TGTGCCAGTACCCTGACAGGAAGTTTCTATGGCTACACCTTC.

The CDR3 sequence is CASSESRTGQAQYF. CDR3 in DNA: TGTGCCAGCAGTGAATCAAGGACAGGGCAGGCCCAGTACTTC. This chain joins TRBV6-1 and TRBJ2-5; TRBD1 matches at 8 bases. This CDR3 has 14 amino acids. The ends lost 2 bases at V and 9 bases at J; junction bases unmatched: 8. CDR1 is MNHNS, CDR2 SASEGT, per germline.

The CDR3 coding sequence is TGTGCCAGCAGTTATACGGGACTTCACAATGAGCAGTTCTTC. Amino acid sequence: CASSYTGLHNEQFF. The chain joins TRBV6-5 to TRBJ2-1; D is possibly TRBD2 (6 bases). Germline V gives CDR1 MNHEY, CDR2 SVGAGI. Trimming left V 3 bases short and J 5 bases short, with 11 bases between. The CDR3 is 14 amino acids.

The chain recombines TRBV2 with TRBJ2-7; 7 bases fit TRBD1. J lost 3 bases, V lost 6 bases, and 5 bases had no gene match. This CDR3 has 13 amino acids. CDR1 is SNHLY, CDR2 FYNNEI, per germline. The CDR3 DNA reads TGTGCCAGCAGCACGACAGGGTTCTACGAGCAGTACTTC. It specifies CASSTTGFYEQYF.

The chain couples TRBV6-4 to TRBJ1-4; D gene unclear. The CDR3 covers 13 residues. The germline CDR1 and CDR2 sequences are MRHNA and SNTAGT. V dropped 6 bases and J dropped 7 bases, with 12 bases sitting between them. The CDR3, as DNA: TGTGCCAGCAGCCCCAACTTGGGTGAAAAACTGTTTTTT. As protein: CASSPNLGEKLFF.

This clone has only one observation. The genes are TRBV6-5 and TRBJ2-1, with a possible D match to TRBD2 (6 bases). Looked up from germline, CDR1 is MNHEY and CDR2 is SVGAGI. V dropped 2 bases and J dropped 7 bases, with 15 bases sitting between them. CDR3 length: 15 amino acids. This CDR3 reads CASSYRDLPGNEQFF. For the CDR3, the DNA is TGTGCCAGCAGTTACCGGGACTTGCCGGGAAATGAGCAGTTCTTC.

This sequence joins TRBV2 and TRBJ1-3; no definite D call. With 4 bases removed from V and 1 base from J, the gap between germline ends came to 8 bases. The germline V gene encodes CDR1 SNHLY and CDR2 FYNNEI. The CDR3 consists of 14 residues. CDR3 DNA sequence: TGTGCCAGCAGTGTATGGCTATCTGGAAACACCATATATTTT. Its protein is CASSVWLSGNTIYF.

The chain carries TRBV9 and TRBJ1-1, with 9 bases fitting TRBD1. Germline V lookup: CDR1 SGDLS, CDR2 YYNGEE. The CDR3 is 14 residues long. With V trimmed by 4 bases and J by 3 bases, 4 bases remained unmatched. CDR3 coding DNA: TGTGCCAGCAGCCCCCGACAGGGGGACACTGAAGCTTTCTTT. Amino acids: CASSPRQGDTEAFF. The variable domain in full, with the rest retrieved from reference TRBV9 and TRBJ1-1, is DSGVTQTPKHLITATGQRVTLRCSPRSGDLSVYWYQQSLDQGLQFLIQYYNGEERAKGNILERFSAQQFPDLHSELNLSSLELGDSALYFCASSPRQGDTEAFFGQGTRLTVV.

The gene calls are TRBV21-1 and TRBJ1-2. TRBV21-1 is a pseudogene. This CDR3 spans 15 amino acids. This CDR3 reads CASSKEEMGNYGYTF. In nucleotides, the CDR3 is TGTGCCAGCAGCAAAGAGGAAATGGGTAACTATGGCTACACCTTC.